This TCR beta chain was sequenced in a study of identical twins. TCRdb analysed the 5' RACE reads with MiXCR anew, one entry per CDR3 protein. The sample lists some 730,000 distinct CDR3 sequences; about 20% were seen once. V dropped 5 bases and J dropped 0 bases, with 16 bases sitting between them. CDR1 and CDR2 (germline): MNHNS, SASEGT. The CDR3 contains 16 residues. Separately, the same data were catalogued under a study of T cells expressing NK-cell markers. That source adds: All TCR beta repertoires analysed originated from sorted CD3+CD56+NKG2C+, CD3+CD56+NKG2C- and CD3+CD56-NKG2C+ T cells. HCMV serostatus: seven of eight sequenced donors positive, one negative.

The specimen was PBMCs. The origin of this receptor is a woman younger than 30 in good health. V gene TRBV6-1 combines with J gene TRBJ1-2, with unresolved D. As DNA, the CDR3 is TGTGCCAGCAGTCTCCGTTGGGAGTTAGCTAACTATGGCTACACCTTC. Protein product: CASSLRWELANYGYTF.